The rows below give T cell receptor beta chains drawn from one sample of a study of Graves' ophthalmopathy and Graves' hyperthyroidism. TCRdb redid the calling of the multiplex PCR reads with MiXCR, one entry per CDR3 protein. The sample contains 150,000 to 200,000 distinct CDR3 sequences, approximately 40% of which appear only once. Sequencing input: peripheral blood. All receptors derive from a man aged 30 to 39 with Graves' ophthalmopathy. The CDR3 runs from the conserved cysteine through the conserved F or W. A D gene is named only where the DNA matches it firmly. Rows give clone size only sometimes, using once, few, many, or a class for an expanded clone.

d_call	v_call	clone_size	j_call	cdr3_nt	cdr3_aa
TRBD1	TRBV28	many	TRBJ1-5	TGTGCCAGCACCGCGACAGGGGCTAGCAATCAGCCCCAGCATTTT	CASTATGASNQPQHF
.	TRBV28	.	TRBJ2-7	TGTGCCAGCAGTTTCGGGATTACCTACGAGCAGTACTTC	CASSFGITYEQYF
.	TRBV12-3/TRBV12-4	once	TRBJ2-5	TGTGCCAGCAGTTTAGCTCAGACCTACCAAGAGACCCAGTACTTC	CASSLAQTYQETQYF
.	TRBV7-3	.	TRBJ2-5	TGTGCCAGCAGCTTTGGCTACCAAGAGACCCAGTACTTC	CASSFGYQETQYF
.	TRBV5-1	many	TRBJ2-7	TGCGCCAGCAGCTTGAATGTCAGGGCCGACGAGCAGTACTTC	CASSLNVRADEQYF
.	TRBV12-3/TRBV12-4	many	TRBJ2-5	TGTGCCAGCAGCCCGGGAAGGGCCCAGTACTTC	CASSPGRAQYF
TRBD1	TRBV6-5	.	TRBJ2-7	TGTGCCAGCAGATACGGGGGACAGGGGGCCAGCGAGCAGTACTTC	CASRYGGQGASEQYF
.	TRBV9	many	TRBJ1-2	TGTGCCAGCAGCGCTGAGGGGGGAGGTAATATCCCTAACTATGGCTACACCTTC	CASSAEGGGNIPNYGYTF
.	TRBV10-1	.	TRBJ2-7	TGCGCCAGCAGTGATCCCCCGAAGGTGGCCGAGCAGTACTTC	CASSDPPKVAEQYF
TRBD1	TRBV4-2	.	TRBJ1-3	TGTGCCAGCAGCCAAGAGGACAGGGCTGGAAACACCATATATTTT	CASSQEDRAGNTIYF
.	TRBV6-5	.	TRBJ1-6	TGTGCCAGCAGTTTCGCGACGGACCTAGGTTCACCCCTCCACTTT	CASSFATDLGSPLHF
TRBD2	TRBV20-1	many	TRBJ2-7	TGCAGTGCTAGAGAAATGAGCGGGGAGGCCTACGGGCAGTACTTC	CSAREMSGEAYGQYF
.	TRBV10-3	many	TRBJ1-2	TGTGCCATCCGTCGGACGGACTATGGCTACACCTTC	CAIRRTDYGYTF
.	TRBV6-2/TRBV6-3	.	TRBJ2-2	TGTGCCAGCAGTTACTCGACCCTAACCATTAAATCCACCGGGGAGCTGTTTTTT	CASSYSTLTIKSTGELFF
TRBD2	TRBV11-1	many	TRBJ2-2	TGTGCCAGCAGCCCCCCGACTAGCGCATACACCGGGGAGCTGTTTTTT	CASSPPTSAYTGELFF
.	TRBV7-2	many	TRBJ2-7	TGTGCCAGCAGCTTATGGGATAGCGGCTCCTACGAGCAGTACTTC	CASSLWDSGSYEQYF
.	TRBV7-6	many	TRBJ2-7	TGTGCCAGCAGCCGCGGCGGGGTCGGTTCCTACGAGCAGTACTTC	CASSRGGVGSYEQYF
TRBD2	TRBV6-5	.	TRBJ2-5	TGTGCCAGCAGTTACTCGTTAGCGGGATCGGAGACCCAGTACTTC	CASSYSLAGSETQYF
TRBD1	TRBV20-1	.	TRBJ1-2	TGCAGTGCTAGAGACCCACGGCCGGGACAGATCTATGGCTACACCTTC	CSARDPRPGQIYGYTF
.	TRBV9	many	TRBJ1-1	TGTGCCAGCAGCCCAAGTGAGGGAGTCCGAGCTTTCTTT	CASSPSEGVRAFF
.	TRBV11-2	many	TRBJ2-7	TGTGCCAGCAGCTTCAGGGGTACCTACGAGCAGTACTTC	CASSFRGTYEQYF
.	TRBV7-9	.	TRBJ1-1	TGTGCCAGCAGCAGGGACAACCAGAACACTGAAGCTTTCTTT	CASSRDNQNTEAFF
TRBD2	TRBV7-2	many	TRBJ2-7	TGTGCCAGCAGCTTAGCGGGGACTAGCTGGATCGGCGAGCAGTACTTC	CASSLAGTSWIGEQYF
.	TRBV11-3	few	TRBJ2-7	TGTGCCAGCAGCTTAGGGATACGGAAGACCTCCTACGAGCAGTACTTC	CASSLGIRKTSYEQYF
.	TRBV6-2/TRBV6-3	.	TRBJ1-5	TGTGCCAGCAGATGGTGGGGAGGCAATCAGCCCCAGCATTTT	CASRWWGGNQPQHF
TRBD1	TRBV7-2	.	TRBJ2-7	TGTGCCAGCAGCTTACACTCGGGACAGGGCTACGAGCAGTACTTC	CASSLHSGQGYEQYF
.	TRBV2	many	TRBJ2-7	TGTGCCAGCAACGTGGACATCATCTACGAGCAGTACTTC	CASNVDIIYEQYF
TRBD2	TRBV27	few	TRBJ2-7	TGTGCCAGCAGTCCGGCCCCGGTCCTAGCGGGAGGCCCGGTCGAGCAGTACTTC	CASSPAPVLAGGPVEQYF
.	TRBV6-1	.	TRBJ1-3	TGTGCCAGCAGTGAAGCCCAGTTTGGAAACACCATATATTTT	CASSEAQFGNTIYF
TRBD2	TRBV10-3	.	TRBJ2-5	TGTGCCACCTGGGGGACTAGCGGGAGAGAGACCCAGTACTTC	CATWGTSGRETQYF
.	TRBV28	many	TRBJ1-1	TGTGCCAGCAGTTTCATTGTGGGCAGTGCTAGCACTGAAGCTTTCTTT	CASSFIVGSASTEAFF
.	TRBV19	many	TRBJ1-2	TGTGCCAGTAGTATAAAATGGTCAGGGAACTATGGCTACACCTTC	CASSIKWSGNYGYTF
TRBD1	TRBV12-3/TRBV12-4	few	TRBJ1-1	TGTGCCAGCAGCCCCCGGGACAGGACGGCCACTGAAGCTTTCTTT	CASSPRDRTATEAFF
.	TRBV4-2	many	TRBJ2-7	TGTGCCAGCAGCCAGGGCGGGCCTCGAGAGCAGTACTTC	CASSQGGPREQYF
.	TRBV6-1	many	TRBJ2-7	TGTGCCAGCAGTGAGGGGGGCGAGCAGTACTTC	CASSEGGEQYF
.	TRBV11-2	.	TRBJ1-1	TGTGCCAGCAGTCCGAACAGGGCCACTGAAGCTTTCTTT	CASSPNRATEAFF
TRBD1	TRBV6-5	many	TRBJ2-5	TGTGCCAGCAGTTACTCCCAGGGGGCGGGAGAGACCCAGTACTTC	CASSYSQGAGETQYF
.	TRBV7-6	many	TRBJ2-7	TGTGCCAGCAGCTTAGAGGCGCAGTCCTACGAGCAGTACTTC	CASSLEAQSYEQYF
.	TRBV28	many	TRBJ1-2	TGTGCCAGCAGTTTATTGGTGGACTATGGCTACACCTTC	CASSLLVDYGYTF
.	TRBV28	few	TRBJ2-4	TGTGCCAGCAGTTCATCATCAACCGGGGGAAGGAGGGACATTCAGTACTTC	CASSSSSTGGRRDIQYF